This TCR beta chain was recorded in a study of blood T cells in healthy people across ages. Primed by a sample-barcoded 5' primer and a J-beta primer mix, a second PCR proceeded for about 7 to 12 cycles. In TCRdb, the 5' RACE reads were re-called with MiXCR into one record per CDR3 protein. The sample has some 1.5 million distinct CDR3 sequences; about 30% are singletons. Only a few counts were recorded for this clonotype. One junction end does not reproduce the germline sequence, and a read error may be involved. Germline V lookup: CDR1 MNHEY, CDR2 SMNVEV (reference sequence). The CDR3 sequence is 15 residues long.

The receptor was derived from a woman under 40 in good health. Sample: blood. The chain carries TRBV27 and TRBJ2-1; 14 nucleotides match TRBD2. The CDR3 sequence: CASRPGTSGGNVQFF. In DNA, the CDR3 is TGTGCCAGCAGGCCCGGGACTAGCGGGGGAAATGTGCAGTTCTTC.